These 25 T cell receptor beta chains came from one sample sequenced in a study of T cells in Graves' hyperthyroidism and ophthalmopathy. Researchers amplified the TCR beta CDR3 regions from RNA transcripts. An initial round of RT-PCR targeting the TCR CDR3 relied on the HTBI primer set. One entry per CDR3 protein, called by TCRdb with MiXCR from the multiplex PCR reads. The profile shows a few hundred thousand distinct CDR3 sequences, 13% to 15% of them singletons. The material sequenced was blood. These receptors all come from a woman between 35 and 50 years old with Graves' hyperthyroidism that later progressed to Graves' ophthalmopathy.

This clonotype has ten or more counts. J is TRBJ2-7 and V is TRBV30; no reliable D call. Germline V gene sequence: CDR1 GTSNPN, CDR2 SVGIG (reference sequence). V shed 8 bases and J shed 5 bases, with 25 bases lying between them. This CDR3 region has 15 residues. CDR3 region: CALAGELYVGHEQYF. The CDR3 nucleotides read TGTGCCCTGGCTGGTGAGTTGTACGTTGGCCACGAGCAGTACTTC.

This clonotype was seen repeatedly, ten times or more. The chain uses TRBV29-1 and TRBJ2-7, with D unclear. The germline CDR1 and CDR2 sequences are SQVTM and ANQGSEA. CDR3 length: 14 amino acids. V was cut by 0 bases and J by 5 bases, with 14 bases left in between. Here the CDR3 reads CSVEEAGSLHEQYF. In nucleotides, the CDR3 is TGCAGCGTTGAAGAGGCAGGTTCTTTACACGAGCAGTACTTC.

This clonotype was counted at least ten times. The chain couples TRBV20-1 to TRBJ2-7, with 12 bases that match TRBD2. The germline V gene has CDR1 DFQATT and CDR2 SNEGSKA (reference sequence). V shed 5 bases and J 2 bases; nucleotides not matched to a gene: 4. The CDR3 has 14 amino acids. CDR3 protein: CSAERLAGAYEQYF. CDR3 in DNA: TGCAGTGCTGAAAGACTAGCGGGAGCCTACGAGCAGTACTTC.

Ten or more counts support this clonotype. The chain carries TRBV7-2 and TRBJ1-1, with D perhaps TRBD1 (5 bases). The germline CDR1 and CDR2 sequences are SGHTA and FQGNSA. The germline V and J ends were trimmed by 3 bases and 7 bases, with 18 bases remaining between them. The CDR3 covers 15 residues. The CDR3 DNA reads TGTGCCAGCAGCTTCTTTCCCAGGGATTCGATTGAAGCTTTCTTT. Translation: CASSFFPRDSIEAFF.

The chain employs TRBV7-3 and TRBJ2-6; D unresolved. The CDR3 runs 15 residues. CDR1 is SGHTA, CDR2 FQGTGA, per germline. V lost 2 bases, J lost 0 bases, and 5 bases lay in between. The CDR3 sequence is CASSLESSGANVLTF. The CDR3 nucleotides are TGTGCCAGCAGCTTAGAATCCTCTGGGGCCAACGTCCTGACTTTC.

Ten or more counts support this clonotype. The CDR3 sequence is CASSPPTSSGRGAYTGELFF. CDR3 coding DNA: TGTGCCAGCAGTCCTCCCACGAGTAGCGGGAGGGGTGCCTACACCGGGGAGCTGTTTTTT. V is TRBV2 and J is TRBJ2-2; 11 bases are a match to TRBD2. CDR1 and CDR2 (germline): SNHLY, FYNNEI. V shed 5 bases and J 3 bases; nucleotides not matched to a gene: 17. CDR3 length: 20 amino acids. The full variable domain, completed using reference TRBV2 and TRBJ2-2, is EPEVTQTPSHQVTQMGQEVILRCVPISNHLYFYWYRQILGQKVEFLVSFYNNEISEKSEIFDDQFSVERPDGSNFTLKIRSTKLEDSAMYFCASSPPTSSGRGAYTGELFFGEGSRLTVL.

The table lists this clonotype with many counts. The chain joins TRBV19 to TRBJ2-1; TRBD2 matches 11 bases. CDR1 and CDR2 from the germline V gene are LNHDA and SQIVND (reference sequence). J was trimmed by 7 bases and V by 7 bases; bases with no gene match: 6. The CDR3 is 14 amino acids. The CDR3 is CASTGASGRNEQFF. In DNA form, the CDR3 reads TGTGCCAGTACGGGGGCTAGCGGGAGGAATGAGCAGTTCTTC.

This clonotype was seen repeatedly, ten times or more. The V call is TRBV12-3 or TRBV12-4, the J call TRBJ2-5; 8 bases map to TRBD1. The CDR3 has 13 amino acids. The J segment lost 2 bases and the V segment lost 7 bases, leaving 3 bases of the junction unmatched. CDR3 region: CASTNRGQETQYF. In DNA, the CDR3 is TGTGCCAGCACCAACAGGGGGCAAGAGACCCAGTACTTC.

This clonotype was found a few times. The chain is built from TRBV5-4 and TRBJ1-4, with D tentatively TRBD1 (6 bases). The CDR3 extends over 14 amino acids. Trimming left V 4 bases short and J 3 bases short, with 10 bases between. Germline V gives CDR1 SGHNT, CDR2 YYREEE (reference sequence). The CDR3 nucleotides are TGTGCCAGCAGCAAGGACAGCTCTAATGAAAAACTGTTTTTT. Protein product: CASSKDSSNEKLFF.

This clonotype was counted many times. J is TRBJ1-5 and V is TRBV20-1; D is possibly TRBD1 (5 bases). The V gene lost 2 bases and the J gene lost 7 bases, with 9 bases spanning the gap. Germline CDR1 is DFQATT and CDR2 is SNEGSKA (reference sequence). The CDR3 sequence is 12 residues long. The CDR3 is CSARQGGQPQHF. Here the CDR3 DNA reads TGCAGTGCTAGACAGGGTGGCCAGCCCCAGCATTTT.

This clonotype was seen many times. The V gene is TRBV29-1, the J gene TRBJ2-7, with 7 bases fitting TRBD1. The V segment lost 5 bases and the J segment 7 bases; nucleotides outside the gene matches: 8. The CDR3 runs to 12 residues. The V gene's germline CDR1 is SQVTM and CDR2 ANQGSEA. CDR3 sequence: CSVMRGPGEQYF. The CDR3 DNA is TGCAGCGTTATGAGGGGGCCGGGTGAGCAGTACTTC.

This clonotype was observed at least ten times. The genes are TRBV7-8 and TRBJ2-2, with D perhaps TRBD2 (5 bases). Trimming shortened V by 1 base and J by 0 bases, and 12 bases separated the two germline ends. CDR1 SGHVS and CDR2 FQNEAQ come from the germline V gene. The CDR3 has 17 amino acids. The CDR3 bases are TGTGCCAGCAGCTTAGGTCACCAGCGGTCGAACACCGGGGAGCTGTTTTTT. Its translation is CASSLGHQRSNTGELFF.

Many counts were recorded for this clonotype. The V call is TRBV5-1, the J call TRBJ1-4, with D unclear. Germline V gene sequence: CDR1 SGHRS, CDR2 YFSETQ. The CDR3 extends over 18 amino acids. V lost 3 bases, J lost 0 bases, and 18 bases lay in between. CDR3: CASSSPSLTSATNEKLFF. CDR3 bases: TGCGCCAGCAGCTCCCCCAGCCTTACTTCCGCAACTAATGAAAAACTGTTTTTT.

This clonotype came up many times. CDR3 in amino acids: CASSPSGPNQPQHF. The CDR3 DNA follows: TGTGCCAGCAGCCCTTCCGGACCCAATCAGCCCCAGCATTTT. V gene TRBV28 combines with J gene TRBJ1-5, with D unclear. Germline CDR1 reads MDHEN; CDR2 reads SYDVKM. The V end lost 6 bases, the J end lost 3 bases, and 12 bases lay between the germline ends. This CDR3 contains 14 residues.

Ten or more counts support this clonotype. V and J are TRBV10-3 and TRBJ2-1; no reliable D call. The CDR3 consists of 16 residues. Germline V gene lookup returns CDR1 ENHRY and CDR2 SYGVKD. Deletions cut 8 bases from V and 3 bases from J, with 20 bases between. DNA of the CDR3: TGTGCCATCGGTCGGTCCGCCGTAACGGACTACAATGAGCAGTTCTTC. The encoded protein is CAIGRSAVTDYNEQFF.

CDR3 sequence (DNA): TGTGCCAGCAGTCCGAGGCTCGGGGATGAAAAACTGTTTTTT. Protein product: CASSPRLGDEKLFF. The chain employs TRBV2 and TRBJ1-4; D is unclear. With 5 bases removed from V and 6 bases from J, the gap between germline ends came to 13 bases. The CDR3 runs to 14 residues. The germline CDR1 and CDR2 sequences are SNHLY and FYNNEI. The full variable domain, completed using reference TRBV2 and TRBJ1-4, is EPEVTQTPSHQVTQMGQEVILRCVPISNHLYFYWYRQILGQKVEFLVSFYNNEISEKSEIFDDQFSVERPDGSNFTLKIRSTKLEDSAMYFCASSPRLGDEKLFFGSGTQLSVL.

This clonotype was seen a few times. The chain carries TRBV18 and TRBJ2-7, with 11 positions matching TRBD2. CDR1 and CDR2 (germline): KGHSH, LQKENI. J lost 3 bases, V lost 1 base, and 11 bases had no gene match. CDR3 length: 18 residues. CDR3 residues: CASSPQRTTGLAVYEQYF. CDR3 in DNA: TGTGCCAGCTCACCACAAAGAACTACGGGACTAGCGGTCTACGAGCAGTACTTC.

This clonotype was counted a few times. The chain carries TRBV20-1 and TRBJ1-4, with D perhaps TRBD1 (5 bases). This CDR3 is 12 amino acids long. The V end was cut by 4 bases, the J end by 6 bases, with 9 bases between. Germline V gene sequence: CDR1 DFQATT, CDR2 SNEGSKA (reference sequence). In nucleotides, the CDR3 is TGCAGTGCTAAGACAGAGTATGAAAAACTGTTTTTT. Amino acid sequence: CSAKTEYEKLFF.

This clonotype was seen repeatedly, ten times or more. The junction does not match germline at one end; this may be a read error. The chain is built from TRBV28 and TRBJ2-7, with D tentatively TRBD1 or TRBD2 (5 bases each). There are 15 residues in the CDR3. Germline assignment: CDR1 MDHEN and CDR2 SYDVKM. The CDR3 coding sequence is TGTGCCAGCAGCATGCTATCGGGACGGACCTACGGGCAGTACTTC. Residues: CASSMLSGRTYGQYF.

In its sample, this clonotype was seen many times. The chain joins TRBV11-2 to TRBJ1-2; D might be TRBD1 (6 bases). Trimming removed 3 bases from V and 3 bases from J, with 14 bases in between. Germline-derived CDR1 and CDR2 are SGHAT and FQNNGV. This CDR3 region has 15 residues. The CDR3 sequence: CASSFQQGKDYGYTF. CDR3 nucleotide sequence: TGTGCCAGCAGCTTTCAACAGGGAAAGGACTATGGCTACACCTTC.

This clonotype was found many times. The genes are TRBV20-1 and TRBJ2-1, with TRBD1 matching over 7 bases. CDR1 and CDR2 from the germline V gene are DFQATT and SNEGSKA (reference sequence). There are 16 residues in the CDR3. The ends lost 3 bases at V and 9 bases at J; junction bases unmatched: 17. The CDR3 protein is CSASQPDRTRRGEQFF. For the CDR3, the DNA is TGCAGTGCTAGCCAGCCGGACAGGACGCGAAGAGGTGAGCAGTTCTTC.

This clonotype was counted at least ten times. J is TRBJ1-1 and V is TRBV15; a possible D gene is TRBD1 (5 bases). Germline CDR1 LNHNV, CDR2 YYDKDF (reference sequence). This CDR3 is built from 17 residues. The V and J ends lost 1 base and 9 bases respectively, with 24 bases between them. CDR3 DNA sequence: TGTGCCACCAGCAGAGTGGCGGCCCAGGGCAGGGCGCGTAAAGCTTTCTTT. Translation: CATSRVAAQGRARKAFF.

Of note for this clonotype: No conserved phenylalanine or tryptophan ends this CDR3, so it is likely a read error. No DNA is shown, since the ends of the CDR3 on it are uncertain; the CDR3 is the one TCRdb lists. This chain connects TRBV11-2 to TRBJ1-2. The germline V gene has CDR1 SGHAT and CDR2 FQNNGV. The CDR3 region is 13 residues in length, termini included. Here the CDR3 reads CASNADGFYGCTV.

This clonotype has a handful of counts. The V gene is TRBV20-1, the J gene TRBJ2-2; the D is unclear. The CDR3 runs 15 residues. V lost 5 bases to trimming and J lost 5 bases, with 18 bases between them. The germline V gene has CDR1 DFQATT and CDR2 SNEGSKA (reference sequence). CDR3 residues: CSAPPRPPLTGELFF. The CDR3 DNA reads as TGCAGTGCTCCACCGCGGCCTCCACTTACCGGGGAGCTGTTTTTT.

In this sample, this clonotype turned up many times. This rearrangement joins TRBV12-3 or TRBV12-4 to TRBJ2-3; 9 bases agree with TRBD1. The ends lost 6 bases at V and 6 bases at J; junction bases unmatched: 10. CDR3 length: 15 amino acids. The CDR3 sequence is CASRPQGALSDTQYF. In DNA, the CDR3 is TGTGCCAGCAGACCACAGGGGGCATTATCGGATACGCAGTATTTT.